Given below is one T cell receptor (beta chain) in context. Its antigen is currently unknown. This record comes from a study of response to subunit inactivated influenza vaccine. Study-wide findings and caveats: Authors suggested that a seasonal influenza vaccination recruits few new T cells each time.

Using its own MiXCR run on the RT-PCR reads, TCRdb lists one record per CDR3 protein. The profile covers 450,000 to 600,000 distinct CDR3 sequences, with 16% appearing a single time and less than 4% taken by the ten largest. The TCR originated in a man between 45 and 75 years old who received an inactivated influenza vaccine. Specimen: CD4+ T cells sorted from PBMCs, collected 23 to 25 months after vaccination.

CDR3 DNA: TGTGCCAGCAGTTTAAGGGGGTTGGTGAACACCATATATTTT. This gives the protein CASSLRGLVNTIYF. V and J are TRBV28 and TRBJ1-3; D might be TRBD1 (6 bases). Per germline, CDR1 MDHEN and CDR2 SYDVKM. V lost 2 bases to trimming and J lost 7 bases, with 12 bases between them. The CDR3 is 14 amino acids.